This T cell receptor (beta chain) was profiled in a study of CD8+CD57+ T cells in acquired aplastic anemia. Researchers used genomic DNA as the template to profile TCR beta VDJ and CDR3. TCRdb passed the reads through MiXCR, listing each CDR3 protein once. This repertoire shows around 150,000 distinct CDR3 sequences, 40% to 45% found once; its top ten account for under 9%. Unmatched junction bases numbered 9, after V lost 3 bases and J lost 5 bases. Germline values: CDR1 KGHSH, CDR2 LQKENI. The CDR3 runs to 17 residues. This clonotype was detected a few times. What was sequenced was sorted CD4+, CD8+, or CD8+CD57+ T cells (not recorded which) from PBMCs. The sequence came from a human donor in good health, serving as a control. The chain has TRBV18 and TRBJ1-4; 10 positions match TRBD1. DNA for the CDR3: TGTGCCAGCTCACCGAGGGGAAGGGGACAGGGGAATGAAAAACTGTTTTTT. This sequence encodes CASSPRGRGQGNEKLFF. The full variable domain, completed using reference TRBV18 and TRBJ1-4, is NAGVMQNPRHLVRRRGQEARLRCSPMKGHSHVYWYRQLPEEGLKFMVYLQKENIIDESGMPKERFSAEFPKEGPSILRIQQVVRGDSAAYFCASSPRGRGQGNEKLFFGSGTQLSVL.